This T cell receptor (beta chain) derives from a study of T cell changes during pregnancy in multiple sclerosis. Assay used: immunoSEQ multiplex PCR; TCRdb lists only in-frame clones, some missing. In the table there are about 50,000 clones, around 90% of which are singletons. Germline lookup yields CDR1 DFQATT and CDR2 SNEGSKA (reference sequence). There are 11 residues in the CDR3. J is TRBJ1-5 and V is TRBV20-1; D unclear. This material consisted of CD4+ T cells from peripheral blood mononuclear cells, taken before pregnancy. The source of this sequence is a female donor with multiple sclerosis, enrolled in a pregnancy study. The CDR3 sequence: CRGSWNQPQHF. CDR3 nucleotide sequence: TGCAGAGGGAGTTGGAATCAGCCCCAGCATTTT.